One sample yielded the 6 T cell receptor beta chains listed below, sequenced in a study of shared clonotypes between healthy human individuals (dated by TCRdb to the early 2020s). The library was prepared using the immunoSEQ multiplex PCR assay. The table was pulled from immuneACCESS by TCRdb, which kept in-frame rearrangements only. Such tables lose some clones; where checked, under half of the loss comes from unresolved V genes, and the rest has no known cause. This sample gives over a million clones in total; about 80% of them show up just once. More than 0.55% of the sample is held by the ten biggest clonotypes. Sequences were obtained from memory CD4+ T cells from PBMCs. The sample's cell subset or site label is to be understood as: CD45RA-negative fraction. These receptors originate from a man younger than 35 in good health. Some clones in this sample may be carry-over from other donors' samples.

The V and J genes are TRBV28 and TRBJ1-2; maybe TRBD1 (5 bases). The CDR3 loop spans 14 amino acids. Trimming pared 4 bases from V and 8 bases from J, leaving 17 bases between. CDR1 is MDHEN, CDR2 SYDVKM, per germline. The CDR3 sequence is CASSSQYTGQGYTF. The CDR3, as DNA: TGTGCCAGCAGTTCCCAGTATACAGGACAAGGCTACACCTTC.

CDR3 loop: CASSTGHPDGYTF. Here the CDR3 DNA reads TGTGCCAGCTCAACAGGGCACCCGGATGGCTACACCTTC. This chain connects TRBV28 to TRBJ1-2; a weak D match, TRBD1 (6 bases). V was cut by 8 bases and J by 6 bases, with 16 bases left in between. The CDR3 loop spans 13 amino acids. The germline CDR1 and CDR2 sequences are MDHEN and SYDVKM.

The V and J genes are TRBV5-4 and TRBJ1-2; 9 positions match TRBD1. CDR3 size: 14 residues. Germline lookup yields CDR1 SGHNT and CDR2 YYREEE (reference sequence). Trimming removed 4 bases from V and 5 bases from J; junction bases left unmatched: 6. The CDR3 region is CASSRRQGDYGYTF. The CDR3 DNA sequence: TGTGCCAGCAGCCGTAGACAGGGGGATTATGGCTACACCTTC. Variable domain in full (rest from reference TRBV5-4 and TRBJ1-2): ETGVTQSPTHLIKTRGQQVTLRCSSQSGHNTVSWYQQALGQGPQFIFQYYREEENGRGNFPPRFSGLQFPNYSSELNVNALELDDSALYLCASSRRQGDYGYTFGSGTRLTVV.

The chain recombines TRBV6-1 with TRBJ1-5; D not certain. Germline V lookup: CDR1 MNHNS, CDR2 SASEGT. The length of the CDR3 is 15 residues. The V end was cut by 7 bases, the J end by 3 bases, with 16 bases between. The CDR3 protein is CASTLMSGLNQPQHF. The CDR3 DNA reads TGTGCCAGCACCCTTATGTCCGGGCTCAATCAGCCCCAGCATTTT.

Turning to this clone: This is likely a read error, given that the CDR3 carries no conserved phenylalanine or tryptophan at its end. The chain has TRBV5-6 and TRBJ2-7; unclear D gene. V was clipped by 4 bases and J by 4 bases, with 12 bases between them. CDR3 length: 13 residues. Germline V gives CDR1 SGHDT, CDR2 YYEEEE. The CDR3 is CASSAGPFYEQYL. The CDR3 nucleotides are TGTGCCAGCAGCGCAGGACCGTTTTACGAGCAGTACCTC.

This chain connects TRBV5-4 to TRBJ2-3; D gene ambiguous. The CDR3 has 13 amino acids. Germline V gives CDR1 SGHNT, CDR2 YYREEE (reference sequence). The V end lost 5 bases, the J end lost 2 bases, and 9 bases lay between the germline ends. The CDR3 DNA is TGTGCCAGCAGGCCCGCTGCCACAGATACGCAGTATTTT. Translation gives CASRPAATDTQYF.